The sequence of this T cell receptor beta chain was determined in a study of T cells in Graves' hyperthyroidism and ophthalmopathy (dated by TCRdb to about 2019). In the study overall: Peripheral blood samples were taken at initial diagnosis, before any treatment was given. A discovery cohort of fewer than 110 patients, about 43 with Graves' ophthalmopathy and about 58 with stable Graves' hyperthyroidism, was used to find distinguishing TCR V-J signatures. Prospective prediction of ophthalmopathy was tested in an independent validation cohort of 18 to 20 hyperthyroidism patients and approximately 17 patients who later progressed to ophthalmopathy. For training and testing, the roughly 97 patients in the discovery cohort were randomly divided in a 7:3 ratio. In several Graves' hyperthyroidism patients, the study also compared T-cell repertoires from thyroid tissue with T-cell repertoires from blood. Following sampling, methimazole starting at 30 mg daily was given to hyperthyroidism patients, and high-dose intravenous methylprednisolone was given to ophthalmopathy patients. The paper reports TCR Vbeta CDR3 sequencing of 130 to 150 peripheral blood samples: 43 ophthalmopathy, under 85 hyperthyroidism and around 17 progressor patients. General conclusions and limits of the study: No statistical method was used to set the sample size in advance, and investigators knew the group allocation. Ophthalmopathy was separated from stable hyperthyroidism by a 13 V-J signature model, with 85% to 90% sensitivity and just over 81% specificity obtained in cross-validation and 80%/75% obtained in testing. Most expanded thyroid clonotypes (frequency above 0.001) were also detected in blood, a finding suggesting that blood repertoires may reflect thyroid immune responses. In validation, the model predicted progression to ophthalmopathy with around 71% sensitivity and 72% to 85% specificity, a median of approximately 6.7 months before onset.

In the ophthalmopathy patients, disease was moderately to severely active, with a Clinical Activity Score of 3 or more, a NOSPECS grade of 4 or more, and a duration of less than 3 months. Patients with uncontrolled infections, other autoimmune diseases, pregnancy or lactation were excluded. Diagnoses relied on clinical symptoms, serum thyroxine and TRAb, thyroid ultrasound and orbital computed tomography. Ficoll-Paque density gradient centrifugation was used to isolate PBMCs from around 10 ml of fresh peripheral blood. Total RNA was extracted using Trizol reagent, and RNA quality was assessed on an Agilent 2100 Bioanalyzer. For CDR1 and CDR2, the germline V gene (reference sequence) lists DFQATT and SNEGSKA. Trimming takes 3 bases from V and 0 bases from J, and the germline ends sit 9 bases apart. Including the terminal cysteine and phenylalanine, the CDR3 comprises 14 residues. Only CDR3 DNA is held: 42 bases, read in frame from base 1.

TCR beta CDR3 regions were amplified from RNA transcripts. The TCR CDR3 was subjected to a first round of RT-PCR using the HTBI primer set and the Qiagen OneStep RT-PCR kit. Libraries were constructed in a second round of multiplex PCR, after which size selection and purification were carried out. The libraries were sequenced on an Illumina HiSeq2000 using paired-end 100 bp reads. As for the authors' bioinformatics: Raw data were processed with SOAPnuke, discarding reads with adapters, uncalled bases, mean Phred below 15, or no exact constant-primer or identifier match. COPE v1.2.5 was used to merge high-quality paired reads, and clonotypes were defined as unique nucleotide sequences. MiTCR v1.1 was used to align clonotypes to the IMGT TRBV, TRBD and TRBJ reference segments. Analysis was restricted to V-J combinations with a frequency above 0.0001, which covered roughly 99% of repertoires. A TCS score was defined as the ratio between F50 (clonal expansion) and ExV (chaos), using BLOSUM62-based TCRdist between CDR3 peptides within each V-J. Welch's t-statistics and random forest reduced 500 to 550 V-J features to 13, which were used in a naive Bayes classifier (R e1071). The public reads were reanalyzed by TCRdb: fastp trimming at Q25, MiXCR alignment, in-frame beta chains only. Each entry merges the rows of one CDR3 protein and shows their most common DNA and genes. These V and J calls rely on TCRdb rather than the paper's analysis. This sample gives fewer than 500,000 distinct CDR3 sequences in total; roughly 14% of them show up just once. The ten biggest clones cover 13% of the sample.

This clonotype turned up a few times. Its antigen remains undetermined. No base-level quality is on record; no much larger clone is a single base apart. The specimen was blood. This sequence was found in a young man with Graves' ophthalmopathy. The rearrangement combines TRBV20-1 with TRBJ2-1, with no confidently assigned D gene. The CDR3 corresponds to CSARSLNSYNEQFF. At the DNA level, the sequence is TGCAGTGCTAGGTCCTTGAACTCCTACAATGAGCAGTTCTTC.